This passage covers 17 T cell receptor beta chains from one sample sequenced in a study of blood T cell repertoires in COVID-19 (dated by TCRdb to about 2020). Receptors were amplified or captured by the immunoSEQ multiplex PCR assay. In its TCRdb copy, this immuneACCESS table keeps in-frame sequences only and misses some clones. Where compared with another copy, unresolved V genes explain less than half of these, and the others have no known cause. In this sample the table shows some 200,000 clones, around 92% of which occur a single time. Clones ranked in the top ten supply approximately 1.2% of the sample. Sample: peripheral blood. These receptors all stem from a man between 25 and 39 years old with acute or convalescent COVID-19.

The chain has TRBV19 and TRBJ1-5; TRBD1 matches 11 bases. The CDR3 is 14 amino acids. The ends lost 7 bases at V and 7 bases at J; junction bases unmatched: 6. Germline V gene lookup returns CDR1 LNHDA and CDR2 SQIVND (reference sequence). CDR3 coding DNA: TGTGCCAGTACGGGACAGGGGGTTTGGCAGCCCCAGCATTTT. It specifies CASTGQGVWQPQHF.

This chain uses TRBV21-1 with TRBJ2-2; whether TRBD2, the table's D call, matches the DNA was not checked. TRBV21-1 is listed as a pseudogene. The CDR3 sequence is 14 residues long. CDR3 coding DNA: TGTGCCAGCAGCCCCCCCACGGGGGACGAGGAGCTGTTTTTT. This translates into CASSPPTGDEELFF.

The chain carries TRBV7-6 and TRBJ2-1; 7 bases are a match to TRBD2. This CDR3 has 12 residues. The trim removed 8 bases at V and 5 bases at J, leaving 3 bases unmatched. Germline assignment: CDR1 SGHVS and CDR2 FNYEAQ. CDR3 coding DNA: TGTGCCAGCTCCGGGACTAACAATGAGCAGTTCTTC. Translated: CASSGTNNEQFF.

Only one count was recorded for this clone. This chain uses TRBV9 with TRBJ1-2; D is possibly TRBD1 (5 bases). This CDR3 contains 15 residues. Germline CDR1 is SGDLS and CDR2 is YYNGEE. The ends were cut back, 4 bases at V and 7 bases at J, with 20 bases in the middle. The CDR3, as DNA: TGTGCCAGCAGCACGGTGACCGGGACTCGGAGTGGCTACACCTTC. As protein: CASSTVTGTRSGYTF.

The rearrangement uses TRBV3-1 (or the pseudogene TRBV3-2) and TRBJ1-3; D not resolved. Germline V CDR1 and CDR2: LGHDT, YNNKEL (reference sequence). The CDR3 runs to 13 residues. V shed 4 bases and J shed 2 bases, with 6 bases lying between them. The CDR3 sequence is CASSLQTGNTIYF. The CDR3 DNA follows: TGTGCCAGCAGCCTTCAGACTGGAAACACCATATATTTT.

This chain uses TRBV19 with TRBJ1-4; tentatively, D is TRBD1 (5 bases). The V and J ends lost 3 bases and 6 bases respectively, with 11 bases between them. CDR3 length: 14 amino acids. Germline CDR1 is LNHDA and CDR2 is SQIVND (reference sequence). The CDR3 nucleotides read TGTGCCAGTAGTATCTACGGAGGGGATGAAAAACTGTTTTTT. This gives the protein CASSIYGGDEKLFF.

The V gene is TRBV28, the J gene TRBJ2-6; TRBD2 might be the D (6 bases). Germline CDR1 reads MDHEN; CDR2 reads SYDVKM. The CDR3 extends over 15 amino acids. V lost 8 bases to trimming and J lost 4 bases, with 15 bases between them. CDR3 DNA: TGTGCCAGCGGCTGGCGGGGCTCGGGGGCCAACGTCCTGACTTTC. Residues: CASGWRGSGANVLTF. Supplemented by reference TRBV28 and TRBJ2-6, the full variable domain reads DVKVTQSSRYLVKRTGEKVFLECVQDMDHENMFWYRQDPGLGLRLIYFSYDVKMKEKGDIPEGYSVSREKKERFSLILESASTNQTSMYLCASGWRGSGANVLTFGAGSRLTVL.

This chain connects TRBV7-9 to TRBJ2-5; a possible D gene is TRBD1 (5 bases). Germline assignment: CDR1 SEHNR and CDR2 FQNEAQ (reference sequence). Trimming removed 3 bases from V and 1 base from J, with 12 bases in between. CDR3 length equals 15 residues. The CDR3: CASSFQVDSQETQYF. In DNA, the CDR3 is TGTGCCAGCAGCTTTCAGGTAGACAGCCAAGAGACCCAGTACTTC.

V and J are TRBV5-1 and TRBJ1-1; D not certain. The V end was cut by 4 bases, the J end by 2 bases, with 12 bases between. In germline, CDR1 is SGHRS, CDR2 YFSETQ. This CDR3 spans 14 amino acids. CDR3 bases: TGCGCCAGCAGCCATCTCGGAGGTAACACTGAAGCTTTCTTT. Its protein product is CASSHLGGNTEAFF. Full variable domain (outside the CDR3, taken from reference TRBV5-1 and TRBJ1-1): KAGVTQTPRYLIKTRGQQVTLSCSPISGHRSVSWYQQTPGQGLQFLFEYFSETQRNKGNFPGRFSGRQFSNSRSEMNVSTLELGDSALYLCASSHLGGNTEAFFGQGTRLTVV.

This chain links TRBV28 with TRBJ1-5; D remains unclear. Deletions cut 8 bases from V and 5 bases from J, with 13 bases between. In germline, CDR1 is MDHEN, CDR2 SYDVKM. This CDR3 comprises 13 residues. In DNA, the CDR3 is TGTGCCAGCGCTACGAATCGTGATCAGCCCCAGCATTTT. Its protein product is CASATNRDQPQHF.

This chain joins TRBV6-5 and TRBJ2-1; 8 bases fit TRBD2. The CDR3 is made up of 15 amino acids. The ends lost 5 bases at V and 4 bases at J; junction bases unmatched: 7. Germline CDR1 and CDR2: MNHEY and SVGAGI. This chain's CDR3 is CASSRIAGKYNEQFF. In nucleotides, the CDR3 is TGTGCCAGCAGTAGGATAGCGGGGAAATACAATGAGCAGTTCTTC.

The CDR3 sequence is CASSLGGPGDGYTF. CDR3 coding DNA: TGCGCCAGCAGCTTGGGAGGCCCCGGTGATGGCTACACCTTC. The rearrangement uses TRBV5-1 and TRBJ1-2; D remains unclear. CDR1 SGHRS and CDR2 YFSETQ come from the germline V gene. This CDR3 is 14 amino acids long. The V and J ends lost 0 bases and 6 bases respectively, with 12 bases between them.

This clone has only one observation. The chain joins TRBV12-5 to TRBJ2-1; 11 nucleotides agree with TRBD2. Losses at the gene ends were 6 bases for V and 3 bases for J; bases not matched to a gene: 19. Germline CDR1 reads LGHNT; CDR2 reads FRNRAP. This CDR3 has 20 residues. CDR3 nucleotides: TGTGCTAGTGGCTCAGGGTCCACGGGTAGCGGGAGGGCCTTCTACAATGAGCAGTTCTTC. Protein sequence: CASGSGSTGSGRAFYNEQFF.

This clone showed up just once. The chain uses TRBV5-6 and TRBJ2-6; 7 bases fit TRBD1. The V and J ends lost 5 bases and 5 bases, in that order; junction bases with no gene match: 13. The germline gives CDR1 SGHDT, CDR2 YYEEEE. The CDR3 length is 17 residues. CDR3 loop: CASRTTGNLGRANVLTF. CDR3 nucleotide sequence: TGTGCCAGCAGAACGACAGGGAACCTCGGTAGGGCCAACGTCCTGACTTTC.

This clone was picked up one time. The chain recombines TRBV10-3 with TRBJ2-1; 8 bases map to TRBD1. CDR3 length equals 13 residues. Per the germline V gene, CDR1 is ENHRY and CDR2 is SYGVKD. With V trimmed by 3 bases and J by 7 bases, 2 bases remained unmatched. CDR3 in DNA: TGTGCCATCAGTGACAGGGGGCGGAATGAGCAGTTCTTC. Its protein is CAISDRGRNEQFF.

This chain uses TRBV28 with TRBJ2-3; possible D gene TRBD2, 7 bases. The ends were cut back, 9 bases at V and 2 bases at J, with 18 bases in the middle. This CDR3 contains 15 residues. Germline values: CDR1 MDHEN, CDR2 SYDVKM. The CDR3 sequence: CASYEGGAPTDTQYF. The CDR3 DNA follows: TGTGCCAGTTACGAGGGGGGGGCCCCCACAGATACGCAGTATTTT. Using reference TRBV28 and TRBJ2-3 for the parts outside the CDR3, the full variable domain is DVKVTQSSRYLVKRTGEKVFLECVQDMDHENMFWYRQDPGLGLRLIYFSYDVKMKEKGDIPEGYSVSREKKERFSLILESASTNQTSMYLCASYEGGAPTDTQYFGPGTRLTVL.

The V and J genes are TRBV19 and TRBJ2-2, with D perhaps TRBD2 (5 bases). Trimming shortened V by 4 bases and J by 7 bases, and 19 bases separated the two germline ends. This CDR3 has 16 amino acids. Germline V gene lookup returns CDR1 LNHDA and CDR2 SQIVND (reference sequence). The DNA of the CDR3 is TGTGCCAGTAGTAGAGGGAAAGGAGAGGTAGGCGGGGAGCTGTTTTTT. Protein: CASSRGKGEVGGELFF.